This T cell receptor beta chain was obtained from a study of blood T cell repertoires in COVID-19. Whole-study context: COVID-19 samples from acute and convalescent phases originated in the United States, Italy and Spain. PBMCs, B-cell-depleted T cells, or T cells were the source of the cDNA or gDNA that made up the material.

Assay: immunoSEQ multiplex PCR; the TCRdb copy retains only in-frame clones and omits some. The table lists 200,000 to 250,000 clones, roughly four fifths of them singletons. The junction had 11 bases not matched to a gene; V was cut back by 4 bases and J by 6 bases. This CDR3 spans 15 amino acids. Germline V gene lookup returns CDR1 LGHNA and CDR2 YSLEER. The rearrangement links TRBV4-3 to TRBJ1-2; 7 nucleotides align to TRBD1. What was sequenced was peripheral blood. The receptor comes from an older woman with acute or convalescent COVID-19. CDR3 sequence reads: CASSPQPSTGNGYTF. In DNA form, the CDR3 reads TGCGCCAGCAGCCCGCAGCCCTCGACAGGGAATGGCTACACCTTC.